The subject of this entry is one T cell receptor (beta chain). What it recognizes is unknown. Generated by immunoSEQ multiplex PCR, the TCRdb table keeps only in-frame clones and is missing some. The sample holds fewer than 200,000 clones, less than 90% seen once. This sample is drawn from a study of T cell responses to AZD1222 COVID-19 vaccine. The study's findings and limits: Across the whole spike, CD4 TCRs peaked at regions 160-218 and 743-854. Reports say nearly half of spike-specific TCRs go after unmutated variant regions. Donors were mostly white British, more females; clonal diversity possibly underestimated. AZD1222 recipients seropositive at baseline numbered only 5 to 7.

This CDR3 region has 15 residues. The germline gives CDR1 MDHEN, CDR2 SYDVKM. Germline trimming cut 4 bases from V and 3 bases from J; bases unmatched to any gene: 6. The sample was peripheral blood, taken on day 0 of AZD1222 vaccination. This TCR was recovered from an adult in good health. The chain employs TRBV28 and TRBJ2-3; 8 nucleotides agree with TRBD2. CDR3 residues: CASSSSGSGTDTQYF. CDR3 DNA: TGTGCCAGCAGTTCAAGCGGGAGCGGAACAGATACGCAGTATTTT.